These 22 T cell receptor beta chains originate from one sample sequenced in a study of shared clonotypes between healthy human individuals. Generated by immunoSEQ multiplex PCR, the TCRdb table keeps only in-frame clones and is missing some. This table has roughly 1,500,000 clones, less than 99% appearing once. Sequenced sample: naive CD4+ T cells sorted from blood. Sample subset: CD45RA+ positively selected. These TCRs come from a man aged 25 to 40 in good health.

The V and J genes are TRBV5-4 and TRBJ2-1; D perhaps matches TRBD1 (6 bases). Per the germline V gene, CDR1 is SGHNT and CDR2 is YYREEE (reference sequence). V lost 5 bases to trimming and J lost 4 bases, with 10 bases between them. The length of the CDR3 is 13 residues. The CDR3 DNA sequence: TGTGCCAGCAGGATGACAGGATACAATGAGCAGTTCTTC. Its protein is CASRMTGYNEQFF.

This rearrangement joins TRBV11-3 to TRBJ2-5; the D gene is possibly TRBD2 (6 bases). CDR1 is SGHNT and CDR2 is YENEEA in the germline V gene. V shed 5 bases and J shed 5 bases, with 15 bases lying between them. The CDR3 consists of 14 residues. The CDR3 bases are TGTGCCAGCAGCCGCAGCTTGGACTACGAGACCCAGTACTTC. It yields the protein CASSRSLDYETQYF.

V and J are TRBV6-5 and TRBJ1-2; D unresolved. The CDR3 extends over 13 amino acids. Trimming pared 6 bases from V and 3 bases from J, leaving 11 bases between. Germline CDR1 and CDR2: MNHEY and SVGAGI. The chain's CDR3 is CASRPGRDYGYTF. The CDR3 DNA follows: TGTGCCAGCAGACCCGGAAGGGACTATGGCTACACCTTC.

This rearrangement joins TRBV5-1 to TRBJ2-6, with D uncertain. V was pared by 0 bases and J by 0 bases, with 10 bases between. The CDR3 sequence is 17 residues long. Germline-derived CDR1 and CDR2 are SGHRS and YFSETQ. In DNA form, the CDR3 reads TGCGCCAGCAGCTTGGAAGGACGGATCTCTGGGGCCAACGTCCTGACTTTC. Translating gives CASSLEGRISGANVLTF.

V is TRBV5-5 and J is TRBJ2-2; 7 bases match TRBD2. The V gene end was trimmed by 4 bases and the J gene end by 6 bases; junction bases not matched to a gene: 9. The CDR3 is made up of 15 amino acids. Germline values: CDR1 SGHKS, CDR2 YYEKEE (reference sequence). CDR3 DNA: TGTGCCAGCAGCGCTAACCGACTAGCCCCCGGGGAGCTGTTTTTT. Residues: CASSANRLAPGELFF.

The genes are TRBV30 and TRBJ2-5; D is perhaps TRBD2 (5 bases). With 4 bases removed from V and 5 bases from J, the gap between germline ends came to 11 bases. Germline CDR1 GTSNPN, CDR2 SVGIG (reference sequence). This CDR3 contains 12 residues. DNA of the CDR3: TGTGCCTGGACCCAGCGGCGCGAGACCCAGTACTTC. This translates into CAWTQRRETQYF.

This sequence joins TRBV25-1 and TRBJ2-1, with D possibly TRBD2 on 5 matching bases. V shed 10 bases and J shed 0 bases, with 16 bases lying between them. The CDR3 extends over 15 amino acids. The germline V gene has CDR1 MGHDK and CDR2 SYGVNS. CDR3 in amino acids: CATTDLAGSYNEQFF. As DNA, the CDR3 is TGTGCCACAACGGACCTGGCGGGCTCCTACAATGAGCAGTTCTTC.

The chain couples TRBV6-5 to TRBJ2-1; D remains unclear. The CDR3 sequence is 13 residues long. With 8 bases removed from V and 10 bases from J, the gap between germline ends came to 18 bases. Looked up from germline, CDR1 is MNHEY and CDR2 is SVGAGI. The chain's CDR3 is CASRVDSAREQFF. The CDR3 nucleotides read TGTGCCAGCCGAGTCGATTCTGCGAGGGAGCAGTTCTTC.

The DNA for the CDR3 is TGTGCCAGCAGATGGACAGGAGAACTCGGCTACGAGCAGTACTTC. This gives the protein CASRWTGELGYEQYF. The chain uses TRBV6-6 and TRBJ2-7, with 7 positions matching TRBD1. The germline V gene encodes CDR1 MNHNY and CDR2 SVGAGI (reference sequence). This CDR3 spans 15 amino acids. The V and J ends lost 6 bases and 3 bases, in that order; junction bases with no gene match: 11.

The J gene is TRBJ2-3, the V gene TRBV9; D is perhaps TRBD2 (5 bases). Trimming pared 1 base from V and 0 bases from J, leaving 9 bases between. Germline loops: CDR1 SGDLS, CDR2 YYNGEE. The CDR3 length is 15 residues. The CDR3 coding sequence is TGTGCCAGCAGCGTAAGCGGCCCTAGCACAGATACGCAGTATTTT. It codes for CASSVSGPSTDTQYF. The full variable domain, completed using reference TRBV9 and TRBJ2-3, is DSGVTQTPKHLITATGQRVTLRCSPRSGDLSVYWYQQSLDQGLQFLIQYYNGEERAKGNILERFSAQQFPDLHSELNLSSLELGDSALYFCASSVSGPSTDTQYFGPGTRLTVL.

This sequence joins TRBV5-1 and TRBJ2-7; TRBD1 or TRBD2 may be the D gene (5 bases each). Trimming stripped 3 bases from V and 6 bases from J, with 19 bases between. CDR1 and CDR2 (germline): SGHRS, YFSETQ. The CDR3 spans 15 residues. The CDR3 spells CASSSWGPGTSEQYF. CDR3 sequence (DNA): TGCGCCAGCAGCTCGTGGGGACCCGGAACCTCCGAGCAGTACTTC.

The CDR3 loop reads CASSPSNGVSEQFF. The CDR3 region has the DNA TGTGCCAGCTCACCAAGTAACGGGGTTAGTGAGCAGTTCTTC. V and J are TRBV18 and TRBJ2-1; a weak D match, TRBD2 (5 bases). Trimming removed 2 bases at V and 9 bases at J, with 14 bases between. There are 14 residues in the CDR3. Germline CDR1 is KGHSH and CDR2 is LQKENI.

This sequence joins TRBV27 and TRBJ1-1; D uncertain. Germline V gives CDR1 MNHEY, CDR2 SMNVEV (reference sequence). V lost 8 bases to trimming and J lost 0 bases, with 10 bases between them. This CDR3 is 13 amino acids long. This chain's CDR3 is CASSSTLNTEAFF. The CDR3 DNA reads as TGTGCCAGCTCCTCGACACTGAACACTGAAGCTTTCTTT.

This rearrangement joins TRBV28 to TRBJ1-1; D is perhaps TRBD1 (5 bases). Germline CDR1 reads MDHEN; CDR2 reads SYDVKM. V shed 7 bases and J shed 5 bases, with 17 bases lying between them. The CDR3 totals 14 residues. The CDR3 protein is CASIGRGRSTEAFF. The DNA for the CDR3 is TGTGCCAGCATTGGGAGGGGACGCTCGACTGAAGCTTTCTTT.

The chain carries TRBV5-5 and TRBJ2-3; 9 positions match TRBD1. The CDR3 length is 16 residues. Trimming cost V 4 bases and J 0 bases; bases outside gene matches: 6. Germline V gene sequence: CDR1 SGHKS, CDR2 YYEKEE (reference sequence). DNA of the CDR3: TGTGCCAGCAGCGTTTACAGGGGGCAAAGCACAGATACGCAGTATTTT. Translated: CASSVYRGQSTDTQYF.

V and J are TRBV5-1 and TRBJ2-2; no definite D call. Trimming left V 1 base short and J 0 bases short, with 10 bases between. Germline lookup yields CDR1 SGHRS and CDR2 YFSETQ. The CDR3 spans 16 residues. CDR3: CASSLYPRSNTGELFF. CDR3 DNA: TGCGCCAGCAGCTTGTATCCACGGTCGAACACCGGGGAGCTGTTTTTT.

The table lists this clone with a count of one. The rearrangement links TRBV9 to TRBJ2-3; D call uncertain. Germline loops: CDR1 SGDLS, CDR2 YYNGEE. Trimming stripped 1 base from V and 1 base from J, with 10 bases between. The CDR3 contains 15 residues. The CDR3 nucleotides read TGTGCCAGCAGCGTAAGGGCCTCCGGCACAGATACGCAGTATTTT. Amino acids: CASSVRASGTDTQYF.

As for this clone: Other DNA sequences in the sample encode the same CDR3. The chain joins TRBV5-1 to TRBJ1-5; D unresolved. Germline V gives CDR1 SGHRS, CDR2 YFSETQ. V dropped 0 bases and J dropped 0 bases, with 7 bases sitting between them. The length of the CDR3 is 15 residues. This CDR3 is CASSLDGLSNQPQHF. The CDR3 DNA is TGCGCCAGCAGCTTGGACGGACTTAGCAATCAGCCCCAGCATTTT.

The chain uses TRBV6-6 and TRBJ2-7; the D gene could be TRBD1 or TRBD2 (5 bases each). The CDR3 has 12 amino acids. V was cut by 6 bases and J by 5 bases, with 11 bases left in between. The germline V gene encodes CDR1 MNHNY and CDR2 SVGAGI (reference sequence). This CDR3 is CASSVVGHEQYF. In DNA, the CDR3 is TGTGCCAGCAGCGTCGTGGGACACGAGCAGTACTTC.

This chain uses TRBV29-1 with TRBJ1-3; D gene unclear. Germline CDR1 reads SQVTM; CDR2 reads ANQGSEA. Trimming removed 5 bases at V and 8 bases at J, with 10 bases between. The CDR3 totals 11 residues. The CDR3 region is CSVTLDHTIYF. CDR3 in DNA: TGCAGCGTTACGCTCGATCACACCATATATTTT.

Regarding this clone: Within the sample, other DNA sequences also encode this same CDR3. The V and J genes are TRBV7-2 and TRBJ1-2, with D hard to call. The CDR3 extends over 14 amino acids. V was shortened by 1 base and J by 0 bases, with 6 bases between the two germline ends. The germline gives CDR1 SGHTA, CDR2 FQGNSA. The CDR3 sequence: CASSLERANYGYTF. The CDR3 DNA reads TGTGCCAGCAGCTTAGAACGGGCTAACTATGGCTACACCTTC. Complete variable domain (other parts from reference TRBV7-2 and TRBJ1-2): GAGVSQSPSNKVTEKGKDVELRCDPISGHTALYWYRQSLGQGLEFLIYFQGNSAPDKSGLPSDRFSAERTGGSVSTLTIQRTQQEDSAVYLCASSLERANYGYTFGSGTRLTVV.

Notes on this clone: The sample contains more than one DNA sequence encoding this CDR3. The chain couples TRBV20-1 to TRBJ2-7, with D unresolved. Germline V gene data show CDR1 as DFQATT and CDR2 as SNEGSKA (reference sequence). The CDR3 has 11 amino acids. Trimming took 6 bases from V and 5 from J, leaving 11 bases between them. CDR3 nucleotide sequence: TGCAGTGCCCCCCTTGGGGACGAGCAGTACTTC. Its protein is CSAPLGDEQYF.